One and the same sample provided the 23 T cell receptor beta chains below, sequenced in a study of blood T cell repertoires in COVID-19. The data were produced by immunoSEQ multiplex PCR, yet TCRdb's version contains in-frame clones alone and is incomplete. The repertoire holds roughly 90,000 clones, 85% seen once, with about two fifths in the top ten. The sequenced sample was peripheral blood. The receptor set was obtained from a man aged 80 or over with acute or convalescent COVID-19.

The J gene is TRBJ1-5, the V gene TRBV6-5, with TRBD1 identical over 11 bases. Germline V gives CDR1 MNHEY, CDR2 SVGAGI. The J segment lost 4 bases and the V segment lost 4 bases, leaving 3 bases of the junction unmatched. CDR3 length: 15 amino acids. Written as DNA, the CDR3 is TGTGCCAGCAGTTGGACAGGGGGCGTGAATCAGCCCCAGCATTTT. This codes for CASSWTGGVNQPQHF.

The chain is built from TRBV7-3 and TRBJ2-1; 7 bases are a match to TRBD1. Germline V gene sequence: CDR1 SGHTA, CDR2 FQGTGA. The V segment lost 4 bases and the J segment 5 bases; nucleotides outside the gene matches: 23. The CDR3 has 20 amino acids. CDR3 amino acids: CASSSYGGPSWTGRDNEQFF. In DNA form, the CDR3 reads TGTGCCAGCAGCTCCTATGGTGGCCCCTCTTGGACAGGTAGGGACAATGAGCAGTTCTTC.

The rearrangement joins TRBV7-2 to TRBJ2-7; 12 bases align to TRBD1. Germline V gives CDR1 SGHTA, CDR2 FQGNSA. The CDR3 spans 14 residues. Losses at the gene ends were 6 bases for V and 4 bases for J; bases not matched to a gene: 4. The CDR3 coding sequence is TGTGCCAGCAGAGGGACAGGGGGCACATACGAGCAGTACTTC. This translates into CASRGTGGTYEQYF.

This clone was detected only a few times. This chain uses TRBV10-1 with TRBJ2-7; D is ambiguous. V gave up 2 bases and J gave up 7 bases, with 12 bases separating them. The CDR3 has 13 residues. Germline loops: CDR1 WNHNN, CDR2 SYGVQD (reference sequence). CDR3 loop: CASSETALSEQYF. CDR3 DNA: TGCGCCAGCAGTGAGACCGCCTTGAGTGAGCAGTACTTC.

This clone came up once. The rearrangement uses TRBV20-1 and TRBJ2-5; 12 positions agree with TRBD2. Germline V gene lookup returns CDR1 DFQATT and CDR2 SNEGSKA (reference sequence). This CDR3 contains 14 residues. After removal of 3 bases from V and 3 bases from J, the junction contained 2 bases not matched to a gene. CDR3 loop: CSASPSGREETQYF. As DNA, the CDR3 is TGCAGTGCTAGTCCTAGCGGGAGGGAAGAGACCCAGTACTTC.

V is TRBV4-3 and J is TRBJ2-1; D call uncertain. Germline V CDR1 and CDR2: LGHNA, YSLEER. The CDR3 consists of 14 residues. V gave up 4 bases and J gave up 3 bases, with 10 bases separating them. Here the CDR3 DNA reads TGCGCCAGCAGCCGGAATAGCCTCTACAATGAGCAGTTCTTC. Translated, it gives CASSRNSLYNEQFF.

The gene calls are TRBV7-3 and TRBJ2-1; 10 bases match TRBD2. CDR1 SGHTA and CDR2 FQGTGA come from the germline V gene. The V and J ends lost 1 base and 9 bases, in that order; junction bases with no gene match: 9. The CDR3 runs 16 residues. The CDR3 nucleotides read TGTGCCAGCAGCTTAAGTCTAGCGGGAGTCGACGGTGAGCAGTTCTTC. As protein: CASSLSLAGVDGEQFF.

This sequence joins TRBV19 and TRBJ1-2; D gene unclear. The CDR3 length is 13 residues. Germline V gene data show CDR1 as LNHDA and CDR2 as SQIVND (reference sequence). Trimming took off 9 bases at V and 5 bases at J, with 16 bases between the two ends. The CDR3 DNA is TGTGCCAGAGGGAGAGAAAGAGAGTATGGCTACACCTTC. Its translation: CARGREREYGYTF. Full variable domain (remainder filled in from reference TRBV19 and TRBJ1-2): DGGITQSPKYLFRKEGQNVTLSCEQNLNHDAMYWYRQDPGQGLRLIYYSQIVNDFQKGDIAEGYSVSREKKESFPLTVTSAQKNPTAFYLCARGREREYGYTFGSGTRLTVV.

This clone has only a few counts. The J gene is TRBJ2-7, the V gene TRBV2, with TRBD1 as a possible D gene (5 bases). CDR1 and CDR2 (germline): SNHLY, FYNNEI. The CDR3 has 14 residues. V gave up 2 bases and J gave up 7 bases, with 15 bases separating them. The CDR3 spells CASSESALAGEQYF. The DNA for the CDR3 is TGTGCCAGCAGTGAAAGTGCCTTGGCAGGGGAGCAGTACTTC.

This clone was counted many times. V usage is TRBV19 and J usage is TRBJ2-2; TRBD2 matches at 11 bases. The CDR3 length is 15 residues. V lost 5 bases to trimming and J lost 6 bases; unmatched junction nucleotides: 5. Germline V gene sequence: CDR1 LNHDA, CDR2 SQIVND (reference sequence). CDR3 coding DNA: TGTGCCAGTAGTCCCGCGGGACTAGCGGCCGGGGAGCTGTTTTTT. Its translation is CASSPAGLAAGELFF.

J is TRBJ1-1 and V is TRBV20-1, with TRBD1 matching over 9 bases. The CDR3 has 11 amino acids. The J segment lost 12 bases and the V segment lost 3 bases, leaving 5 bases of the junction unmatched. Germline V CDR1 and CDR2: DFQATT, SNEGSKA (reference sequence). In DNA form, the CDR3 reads TGCAGTGCTAGGGGACAGGGAACAACTTTCTTT. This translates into CSARGQGTTFF.

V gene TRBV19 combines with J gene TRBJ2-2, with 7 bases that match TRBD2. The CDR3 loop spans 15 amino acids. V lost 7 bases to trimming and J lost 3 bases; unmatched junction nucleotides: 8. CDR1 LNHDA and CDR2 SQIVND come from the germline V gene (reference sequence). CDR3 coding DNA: TGTGCCAGTAACCTGGGAGGGCCGGACACCGGGGAGCTGTTTTTT. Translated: CASNLGGPDTGELFF.

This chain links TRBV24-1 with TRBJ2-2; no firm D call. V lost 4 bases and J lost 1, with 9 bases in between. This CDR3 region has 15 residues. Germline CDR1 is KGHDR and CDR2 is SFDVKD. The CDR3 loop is CATSENSLNTGELFF. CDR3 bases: TGTGCCACCAGTGAGAATAGTTTGAACACCGGGGAGCTGTTTTTT.

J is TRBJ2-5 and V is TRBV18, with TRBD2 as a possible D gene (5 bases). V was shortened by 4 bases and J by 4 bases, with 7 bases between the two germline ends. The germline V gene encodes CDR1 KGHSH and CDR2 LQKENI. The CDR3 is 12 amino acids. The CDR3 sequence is CASSRELETQYF. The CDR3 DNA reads TGTGCCAGCTCACGGGAGTTAGAGACCCAGTACTTC.

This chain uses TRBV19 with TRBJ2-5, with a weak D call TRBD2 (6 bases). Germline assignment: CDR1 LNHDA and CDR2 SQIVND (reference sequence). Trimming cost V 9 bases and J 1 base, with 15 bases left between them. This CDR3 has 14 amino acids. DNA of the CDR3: TGTGCCAGCCACCTCGCGGGGACCCAAGAGACCCAGTACTTC. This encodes CASHLAGTQETQYF. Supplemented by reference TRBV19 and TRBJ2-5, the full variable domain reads DGGITQSPKYLFRKEGQNVTLSCEQNLNHDAMYWYRQDPGQGLRLIYYSQIVNDFQKGDIAEGYSVSREKKESFPLTVTSAQKNPTAFYLCASHLAGTQETQYFGPGTRLLVL.

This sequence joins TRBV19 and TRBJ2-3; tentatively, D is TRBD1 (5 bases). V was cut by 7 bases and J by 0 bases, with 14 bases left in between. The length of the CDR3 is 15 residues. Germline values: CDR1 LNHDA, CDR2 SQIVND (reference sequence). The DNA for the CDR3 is TGTGCCAGTATTCCGACAGATACTAGCACAGATACGCAGTATTTT. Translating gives CASIPTDTSTDTQYF.

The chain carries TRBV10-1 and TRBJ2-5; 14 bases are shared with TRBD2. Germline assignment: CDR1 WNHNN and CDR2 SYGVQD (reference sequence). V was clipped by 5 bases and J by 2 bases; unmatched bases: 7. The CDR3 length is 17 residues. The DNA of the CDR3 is TGCGCCAGCAGTAACCCGGGACTAGCGGGGGAGCAAGAGACCCAGTACTTC. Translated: CASSNPGLAGEQETQYF.

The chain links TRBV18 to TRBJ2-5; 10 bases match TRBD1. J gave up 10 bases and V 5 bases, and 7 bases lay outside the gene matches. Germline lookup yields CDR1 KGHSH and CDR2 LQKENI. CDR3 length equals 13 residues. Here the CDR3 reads CASSASRDRGQYF. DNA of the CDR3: TGTGCCAGCTCAGCGTCCCGGGACAGGGGCCAGTACTTC.

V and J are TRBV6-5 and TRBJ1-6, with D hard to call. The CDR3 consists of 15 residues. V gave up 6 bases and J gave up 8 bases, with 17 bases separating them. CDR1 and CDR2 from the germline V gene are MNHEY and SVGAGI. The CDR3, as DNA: TGTGCCAGCAGCCCCGGGGAGCCAGGTCATTCACCCCTCCACTTT. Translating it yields CASSPGEPGHSPLHF.

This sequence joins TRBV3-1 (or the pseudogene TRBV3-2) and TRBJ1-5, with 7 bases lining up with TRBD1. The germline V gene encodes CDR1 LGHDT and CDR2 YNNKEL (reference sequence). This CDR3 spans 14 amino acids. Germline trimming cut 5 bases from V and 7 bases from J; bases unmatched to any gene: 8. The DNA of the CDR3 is TGTGCCAGCAGCGCCGGACAGGTCAGGCAGCCCCAGCATTTT. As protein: CASSAGQVRQPQHF.

The DNA of the CDR3 is TGCGCCAGCAGCCCCCAGCCCGGACTAGCGACTTCCTACGAGCAGTACTTC. Translated: CASSPQPGLATSYEQYF. The rearrangement uses TRBV5-1 and TRBJ2-7; 9 nucleotides agree with TRBD2. Per the germline V gene, CDR1 is SGHRS and CDR2 is YFSETQ. V lost 4 bases to trimming and J lost 1 base; unmatched junction nucleotides: 12. The CDR3 covers 17 residues.

DNA for the CDR3: TGCAGCGTTGATGTGACGGGGGGAAAGGGACTAGCGGGAGGGCCGAAGACCCAGTACTTC. This codes for CSVDVTGGKGLAGGPKTQYF. The gene calls are TRBV29-1 and TRBJ2-5; TRBD2 agrees at 16 bases. CDR1 is SQVTM, CDR2 ANQGSEA, per germline. V lost 3 bases to trimming and J lost 6 bases; unmatched junction nucleotides: 19. This CDR3 is built from 20 residues.

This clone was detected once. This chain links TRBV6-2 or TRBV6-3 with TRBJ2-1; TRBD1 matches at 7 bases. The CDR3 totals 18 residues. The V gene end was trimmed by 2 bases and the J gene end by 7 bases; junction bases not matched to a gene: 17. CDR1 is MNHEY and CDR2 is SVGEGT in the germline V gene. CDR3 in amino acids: CASSYPNDRVSSQNEQFF. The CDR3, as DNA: TGTGCCAGCAGTTACCCGAATGACAGGGTGTCGTCGCAAAATGAGCAGTTCTTC.